A selection of T cell receptor beta chains follows, all from one sample in a study of OX40 agonist ivuxolimab in advanced cancers. Assay used: immunoSEQ multiplex PCR; TCRdb lists only in-frame clones, some missing. The sample has tens of thousands of clones; over 85% are singletons. Specimen: CD4+ or CD8+ T cells sorted from blood, collected in a trial of the OX40 agonist ivuxolimab. These receptors all stem from an adult with an advanced solid tumor such as melanoma, head and neck, liver or kidney cancer. CDR3s include the opening cysteine and the closing phenylalanine or tryptophan. The D gene is left open where the match is weak. Clone size is not always given. Where it is, it says once, few, many or a class for expanded clones.

TRBV12-2	.	.	TRBJ1-5	CASRLGQRNNQPQHF	TGTGCAAGTCGCTTGGGACAGCGCAACAATCAGCCCCAGCATTTT
TRBV5-4	once	.	TRBJ1-2	CASSGARNPYGYTF	TGTGCCAGCAGCGGGGCCAGAAATCCCTATGGCTACACCTTC
TRBV27	.	.	TRBJ2-3	CASSLWGGGSTDTQYF	TGTGCCAGCAGTTTATGGGGTGGGGGTAGCACAGATACGCAGTATTTT
TRBV28	.	TRBD1	TRBJ2-7	CASSWTTGGLSSYEQYF	TGTGCCAGCAGTTGGACGACAGGGGGGCTCTCGTCCTACGAGCAGTACTTC
TRBV16	.	.	TRBJ2-4	CASSHPVDPIAKNIQYF	TGTGCCAGCAGCCACCCCGTGGATCCCATAGCCAAAAACATTCAGTACTTC
TRBV28	.	.	TRBJ2-1	CASKSSQGEQFF	TGTGCCAGCAAATCCAGCCAGGGAGAGCAGTTCTTC
TRBV13	.	TRBD2	TRBJ2-2	CASSEPGLAGGTGELFF	TGTGCCAGCAGCGAGCCGGGACTAGCGGGAGGGACCGGGGAGCTGTTTTTT
TRBV6-1	.	TRBD2	TRBJ2-7	CASSETHGAGGTYEQYF	TGTGCCAGCAGTGAAACCCACGGGGCGGGAGGAACCTACGAGCAGTACTTC
TRBV7-2	.	.	TRBJ2-7	CASSLVASVHEQYF	TGTGCCAGCAGCTTGGTTGCTAGCGTGCACGAGCAGTACTTC
TRBV9	.	TRBD2	TRBJ2-7	CASSVGGVHEQYF	TGTGCCAGCAGCGTCGGGGGGGTGCACGAGCAGTACTTC
TRBV5-1	.	TRBD2	TRBJ2-5	CASSFLLAGGQETQYF	TGCGCCAGCAGCTTTTTACTAGCGGGGGGACAAGAGACCCAGTACTTC
TRBV28	.	.	TRBJ2-5	CASSLGRRGETQYF	TGTGCCAGCAGTTTAGGTCGCCGGGGAGAGACCCAGTACTTC
TRBV9	.	.	TRBJ1-2	CASSHGANYGYTF	TGTGCCAGCAGCCACGGAGCTAACTATGGCTACACCTTC
TRBV28	.	.	TRBJ1-1	CASSFAGMAFF	TGTGCCAGCAGTTTCGCCGGGATGGCTTTCTTT
TRBV7-9	.	TRBD2	TRBJ2-2	CASSSARLAGDPGELFF	TGTGCCAGCAGCTCGGCTAGACTAGCGGGAGACCCCGGGGAGCTGTTTTTT
TRBV5-5	.	.	TRBJ2-4	CASQGNIQYF	TGTGCCAGCCAGGGTAACATTCAGTACTTC
TRBV30	once	.	TRBJ1-5	CAWSGGWRQPQHF	TGTGCCTGGAGTGGGGGGTGGCGGCAGCCCCAGCATTTT
TRBV30	.	.	TRBJ1-6	CAWSLFGTELNSPLHF	TGTGCCTGGAGTCTTTTTGGGACGGAGCTTAATTCACCCCTCCACTTT
TRBV27	.	.	TRBJ1-5	CASSLGGIQPQHF	TGTGCCAGCAGTTTGGGAGGGATTCAGCCCCAGCATTTT
TRBV28	.	.	TRBJ2-1	CASSAGVRAPNNEQFF	TGTGCCAGCAGTGCTGGAGTTCGAGCCCCCAACAATGAGCAGTTCTTC
TRBV9	.	TRBD2	TRBJ2-2	CASSGGGSGTGELFF	TGTGCCAGCAGCGGAGGCGGGAGTGGCACCGGGGAGCTGTTTTTT
TRBV4-3	.	.	TRBJ2-3	CASSQARTDTQYF	TGCGCCAGCAGCCAAGCTCGCACAGATACGCAGTATTTT
TRBV15	.	TRBD1	TRBJ2-1	CATSPGQGLNEQFF	TGTGCCACCAGTCCGGGACAGGGGCTCAATGAGCAGTTCTTC
TRBV7-3	.	TRBD2	TRBJ2-1	CASSWLAGGDNEQFF	TGTGCCAGCAGCTGGCTAGCGGGAGGGGACAATGAGCAGTTCTTC
TRBV30	.	.	TRBJ1-2	CACPGIVASNYGYTF	TGTGCCTGCCCGGGGATTGTAGCTTCTAACTATGGCTACACCTTC
TRBV4-3	.	.	TRBJ2-2	CASSQDLEGTLFYTGELFF	TGCGCCAGCAGCCAAGATCTGGAGGGGACTCTTTTTTACACCGGGGAGCTGTTTTTT
TRBV7-9	.	.	TRBJ2-7	CASSQYELRSGSYEQYF	TGTGCCAGCAGCCAATACGAATTAAGGTCGGGTTCCTACGAGCAGTACTTC
TRBV19	.	TRBD2	TRBJ2-7	CASRGAGEGEQYF	TGTGCCAGTAGGGGAGCGGGAGAGGGGGAGCAGTACTTC
TRBV29-1	once	TRBD1	TRBJ2-4	CSVEDRGTGGLAKNIQYF	TGCAGCGTTGAAGATAGGGGGACAGGGGGACTGGCCAAAAACATTCAGTACTTC
TRBV15	.	.	TRBJ1-1	CATSRGGTRNTEAFF	TGTGCCACCAGCAGAGGGGGGACAAGGAACACTGAAGCTTTCTTT
TRBV4-2	few	.	TRBJ1-5	CASSQALQIDNQPQHF	TGTGCCAGCAGCCAAGCTCTACAGATAGACAATCAGCCCCAGCATTTT
TRBV6-5	few	.	TRBJ1-1	CASSYVPGQGAGEAFF	TGTGCCAGCAGTTACGTCCCGGGACAAGGTGCCGGAGAAGCTTTCTTT
TRBV29-1	.	.	TRBJ2-7	CSVELRSGDYEQYF	TGCAGCGTTGAACTACGTTCCGGGGACTACGAGCAGTACTTC
TRBV29-1	.	.	TRBJ2-7	CSVTGSQAGYEQYF	TGCAGCGTCACAGGCTCCCAAGCGGGCTACGAGCAGTACTTC
TRBV19	.	TRBD2	TRBJ2-1	CASSGGVAGGGYNEQFF	TGTGCCAGTAGTGGGGGGGTAGCGGGAGGAGGCTACAATGAGCAGTTCTTC
TRBV5-6	.	.	TRBJ2-1	CASSLIRTNEQFF	TGTGCCAGCAGCTTAATTCGGACCAATGAGCAGTTCTTC
TRBV2	.	.	TRBJ1-1	CASRTGLENTEAFF	TGTGCCAGCAGAACGGGACTGGAGAACACTGAAGCTTTCTTT
TRBV7-2	.	.	TRBJ2-7	CASSLGPPGWGYEQYF	TGTGCCAGCAGCTTAGGACCCCCAGGGTGGGGCTACGAGCAGTACTTC
TRBV15	.	TRBD2	TRBJ2-7	CATSRLREGEQYF	TGTGCCACCAGCAGACTAAGGGAGGGCGAGCAGTACTTC
TRBV12-5	.	TRBD2	TRBJ2-3	CASGFWGLAGDTDTQYF	TGTGCTAGTGGTTTCTGGGGATTGGCGGGAGACACAGATACGCAGTATTTT
TRBV19	.	TRBD2	TRBJ2-1	CASSIDGRPYNEQFF	TGTGCCAGTAGTATTGACGGGAGGCCCTACAATGAGCAGTTCTTC
TRBV11-2	once	TRBD2	TRBJ2-7	CASSLDLLAGGIKQYF	TGTGCCAGCAGCTTAGACCTCCTAGCGGGAGGGATTAAGCAGTACTTC
TRBV7-9	.	.	TRBJ1-2	CASRWPVGYGYTF	TGTGCCAGCAGGTGGCCTGTGGGCTATGGCTACACCTTC
TRBV7-3	.	.	TRBJ1-5	CASRLSIDSNQPQHF	TGTGCCAGCCGCCTAAGCATCGATAGCAATCAGCCCCAGCATTTT
TRBV2	.	TRBD2	TRBJ2-3	CASRALAGGTTDTQYF	TGTGCCAGCAGGGCTCTAGCGGGAGGGACCACAGATACGCAGTATTTT
TRBV2	.	.	TRBJ1-1	CASLDPSAENTEAFF	TGTGCCAGCCTCGATCCCTCGGCAGAGAACACTGAAGCTTTCTTT